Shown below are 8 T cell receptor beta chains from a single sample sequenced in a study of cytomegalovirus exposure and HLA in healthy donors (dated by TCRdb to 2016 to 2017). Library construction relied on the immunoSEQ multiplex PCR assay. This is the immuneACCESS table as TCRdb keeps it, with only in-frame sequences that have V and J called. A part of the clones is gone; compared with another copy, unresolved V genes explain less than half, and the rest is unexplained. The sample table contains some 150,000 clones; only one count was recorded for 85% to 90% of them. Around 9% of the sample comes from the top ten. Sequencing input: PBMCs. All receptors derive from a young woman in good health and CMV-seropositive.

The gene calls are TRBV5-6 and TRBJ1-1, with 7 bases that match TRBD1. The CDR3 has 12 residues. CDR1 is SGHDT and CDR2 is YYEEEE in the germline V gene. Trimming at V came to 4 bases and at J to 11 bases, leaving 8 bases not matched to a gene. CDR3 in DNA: TGTGCCAGCAGCCAGTACGACAGGGAGGCTTTCTTT. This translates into CASSQYDREAFF. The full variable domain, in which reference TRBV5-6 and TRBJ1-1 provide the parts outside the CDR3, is DAGVTQSPTHLIKTRGQQVTLRCSPKSGHDTVSWYQQALGQGPQFIFQYYEEEERQRGNFPDRFSGHQFPNYSSELNVNALLLGDSALYLCASSQYDREAFFGQGTRLTVV.

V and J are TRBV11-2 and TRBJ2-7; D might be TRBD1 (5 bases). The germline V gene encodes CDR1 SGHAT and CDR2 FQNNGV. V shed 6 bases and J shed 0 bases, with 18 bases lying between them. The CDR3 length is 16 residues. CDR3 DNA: TGTGCCAGCAGGGGGCTTGATGGGTACGGCTCCTACGAGCAGTACTTC. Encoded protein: CASRGLDGYGSYEQYF. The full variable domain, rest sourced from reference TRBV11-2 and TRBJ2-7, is EAGVAQSPRYKIIEKRQSVAFWCNPISGHATLYWYQQILGQGPKLLIQFQNNGVVDDSQLPKDRFSAERLKGVDSTLKIQPAKLEDSAVYLCASRGLDGYGSYEQYFGPGTRLTVT.

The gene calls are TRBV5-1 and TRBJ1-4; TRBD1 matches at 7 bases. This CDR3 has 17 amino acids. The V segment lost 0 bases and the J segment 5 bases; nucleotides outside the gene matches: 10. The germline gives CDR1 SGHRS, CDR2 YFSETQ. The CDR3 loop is CASSLAPRGRGNEKLFF. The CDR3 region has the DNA TGCGCCAGCAGCTTGGCTCCCCGTGGCAGGGGGAATGAAAAACTGTTTTTT. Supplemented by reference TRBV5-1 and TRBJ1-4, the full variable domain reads KAGVTQTPRYLIKTRGQQVTLSCSPISGHRSVSWYQQTPGQGLQFLFEYFSETQRNKGNFPGRFSGRQFSNSRSEMNVSTLELGDSALYLCASSLAPRGRGNEKLFFGSGTQLSVL.

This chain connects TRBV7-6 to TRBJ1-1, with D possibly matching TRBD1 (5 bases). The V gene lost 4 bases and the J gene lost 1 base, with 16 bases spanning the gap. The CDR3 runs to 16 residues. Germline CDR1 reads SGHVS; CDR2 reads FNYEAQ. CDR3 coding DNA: TGTGCCAGCAGCTCCGGAAGGGGAGGCGGGAACACTGAAGCTTTCTTT. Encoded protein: CASSSGRGGGNTEAFF.

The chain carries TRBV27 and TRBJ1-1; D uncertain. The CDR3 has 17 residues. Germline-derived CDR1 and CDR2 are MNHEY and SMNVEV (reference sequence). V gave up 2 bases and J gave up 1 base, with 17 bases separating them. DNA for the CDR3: TGTGCCAGCAGTTTAATCCCCTCGATCGTAGCGAACACTGAAGCTTTCTTT. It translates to CASSLIPSIVANTEAFF.

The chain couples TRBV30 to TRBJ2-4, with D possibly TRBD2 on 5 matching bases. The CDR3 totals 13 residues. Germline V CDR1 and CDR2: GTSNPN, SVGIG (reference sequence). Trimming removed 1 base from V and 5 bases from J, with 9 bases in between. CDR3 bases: TGTGCCTGGAGTGGAGGGAATCAAAACATTCAGTACTTC. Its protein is CAWSGGNQNIQYF. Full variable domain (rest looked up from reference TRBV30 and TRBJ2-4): SQTIHQWPATLVQPVGSPLSLECTVEGTSNPNLYWYRQAAGRGLQLLFYSVGIGQISSEVPQNLSASRPQDRQFILSSKKLLLSDSGFYLCAWSGGNQNIQYFGAGTRLSVL.

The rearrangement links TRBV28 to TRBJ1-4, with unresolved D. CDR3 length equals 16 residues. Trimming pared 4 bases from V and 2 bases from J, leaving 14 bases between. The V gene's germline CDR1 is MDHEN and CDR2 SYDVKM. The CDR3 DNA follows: TGTGCCAGCAGTTCTCCGGGGAGGCCGACTAATGAAAAACTGTTTTTT. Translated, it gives CASSSPGRPTNEKLFF.

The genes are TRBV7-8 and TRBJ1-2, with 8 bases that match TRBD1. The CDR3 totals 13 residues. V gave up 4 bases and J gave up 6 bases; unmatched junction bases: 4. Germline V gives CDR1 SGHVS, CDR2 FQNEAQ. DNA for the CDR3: TGTGCCAGCAGCTCTCAGGGGGCGGATGGCTACACCTTC. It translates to CASSSQGADGYTF.